This TCR beta chain was sequenced in a study of regulatory T cells in long-lasting Graves disease. This clonotype was counted a few times. Building the TCR beta libraries relied on iRepertoire HTBI primers, and CDR3 regions underwent Arm-PCR. A single record per CDR3 protein comes from TCRdb applying MiXCR to the multiplex PCR reads. The profile covers 600,000 to 650,000 distinct CDR3 sequences, with roughly 15% appearing a single time and under 20% taken by the ten largest. The V end lost 5 bases, the J end lost 6 bases, and 15 bases lay between the germline ends. The CDR3 contains 14 residues. In germline, CDR1 is LNHDA, CDR2 SQIVND (reference sequence). As to time point: newly diagnosed GD, antithyroid drugs for less than 3 months. PBMCs were the source of the RNA used for TCR sequencing. The same data also went into a second study, on T cells in Graves' hyperthyroidism and ophthalmopathy.

The J gene is TRBJ2-3, the V gene TRBV19; no firm D call. The sequence derives from a woman younger than 45 with Graves disease. Sequenced here: peripheral blood mononuclear cells (PBMCs), sampled at new diagnosis, from a patient treated with antithyroid drugs. The CDR3 sequence is CASSLKRVTDTQYF. DNA for the CDR3: TGTGCCAGTAGTCTCAAAAGGGTGACTGATACGCAGTATTTT.